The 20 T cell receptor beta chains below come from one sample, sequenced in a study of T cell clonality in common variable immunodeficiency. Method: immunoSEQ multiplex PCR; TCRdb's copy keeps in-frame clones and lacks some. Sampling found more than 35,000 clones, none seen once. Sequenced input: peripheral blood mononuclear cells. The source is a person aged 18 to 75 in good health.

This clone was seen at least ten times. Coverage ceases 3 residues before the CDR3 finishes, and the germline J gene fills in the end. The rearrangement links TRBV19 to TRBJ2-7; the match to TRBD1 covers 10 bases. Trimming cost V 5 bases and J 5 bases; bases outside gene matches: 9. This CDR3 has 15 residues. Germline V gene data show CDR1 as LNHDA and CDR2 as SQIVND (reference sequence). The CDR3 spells CASSPRGQGTHEQYF. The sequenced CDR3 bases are TGTGCCAGTAGTCCCCGGGGACAGGGGACCCACGAG.

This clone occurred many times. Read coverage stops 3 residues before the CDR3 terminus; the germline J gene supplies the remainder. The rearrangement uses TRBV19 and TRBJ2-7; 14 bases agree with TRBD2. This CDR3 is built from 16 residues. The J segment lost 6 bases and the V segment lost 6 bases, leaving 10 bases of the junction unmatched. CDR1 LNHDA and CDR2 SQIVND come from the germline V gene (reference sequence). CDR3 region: CASSRLAGGGLSEQYF. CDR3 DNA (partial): TGTGCCAGTAGCCGACTAGCGGGAGGGGGCCTAAGCGAG.

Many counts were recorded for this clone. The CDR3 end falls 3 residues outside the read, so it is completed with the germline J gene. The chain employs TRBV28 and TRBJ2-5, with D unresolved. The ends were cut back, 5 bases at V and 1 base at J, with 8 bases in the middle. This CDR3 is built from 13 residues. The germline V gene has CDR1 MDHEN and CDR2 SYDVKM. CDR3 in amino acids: CASSGLTQETQYF. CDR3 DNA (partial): TGTGCCAGCAGTGGGCTTACCCAAGAGACC.

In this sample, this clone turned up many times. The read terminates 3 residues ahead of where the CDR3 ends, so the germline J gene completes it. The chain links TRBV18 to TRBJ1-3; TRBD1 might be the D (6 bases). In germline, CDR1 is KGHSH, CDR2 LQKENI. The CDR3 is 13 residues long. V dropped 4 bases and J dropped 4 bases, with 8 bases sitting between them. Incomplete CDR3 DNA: TGTGCCAGCTCACGGACAGAGGGAAACACC. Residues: CASSRTEGNT. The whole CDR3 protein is CASSRTEGNTIYF.

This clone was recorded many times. CDR3 amino acids: CASSVGDSLSEAFF. CDR3 DNA, as far as it was read: TGTGCCAGCAGTGTCGGGGACAGTTTGTCTGAA. The rearrangement links TRBV6-1 to TRBJ1-1; 7 bases agree with TRBD1. From the germline J gene comes the end of the CDR3, since the read stops 3 residues before it. CDR1 and CDR2 (germline): MNHNS, SASEGT. The CDR3 has 14 amino acids. After removal of 4 bases from V and 6 bases from J, the junction contained 8 bases not matched to a gene.

CDR3 protein: CASSIALRASGRGNDYTF. The CDR3 bases that were read are TGTGCCAGTAGTATAGCCCTGAGGGCTAGCGGGAGAGGTAATGAC. This chain uses TRBV19 with TRBJ1-2; no reliable D call. The read stops 3 residues short of the end of the CDR3; the missing end is completed from the germline J gene. Germline V lookup: CDR1 LNHDA, CDR2 SQIVND (reference sequence). The CDR3 is 18 amino acids.

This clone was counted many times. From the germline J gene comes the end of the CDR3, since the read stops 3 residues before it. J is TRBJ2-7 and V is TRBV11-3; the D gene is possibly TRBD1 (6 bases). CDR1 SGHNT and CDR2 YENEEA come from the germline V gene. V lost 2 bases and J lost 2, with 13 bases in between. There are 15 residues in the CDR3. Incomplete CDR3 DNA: TGTGCCAGCAGCTTAAGGGCAGGGGCAGCCTACGAG. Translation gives CASSLRAGAAYE. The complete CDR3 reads CASSLRAGAAYEQYF.

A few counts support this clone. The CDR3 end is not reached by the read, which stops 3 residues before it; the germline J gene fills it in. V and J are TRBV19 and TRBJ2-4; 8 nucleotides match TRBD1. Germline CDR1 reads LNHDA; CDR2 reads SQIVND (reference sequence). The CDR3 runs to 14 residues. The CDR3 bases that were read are TGTGCCAGTATGGAGACAGGGGTCCACTATGGT. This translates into CASMETGVHYG. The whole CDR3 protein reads CASMETGVHYGQYF.

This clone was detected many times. CDR3 DNA, as far as it was read: TGTGCCAACCACAGGGAGGTGGTAGAAGATACG. It is translated as CANHREVVEDT. The complete CDR3 protein is CANHREVVEDTQYF. V is TRBV2 and J is TRBJ2-3; D possibly matches TRBD1 or TRBD2 (6 bases each). From the germline J gene comes the end of the CDR3, since the read stops 3 residues before it. This CDR3 region has 14 residues. The germline V gene has CDR1 SNHLY and CDR2 FYNNEI. Trimming took 10 bases from V and 5 from J, leaving 19 bases between them.

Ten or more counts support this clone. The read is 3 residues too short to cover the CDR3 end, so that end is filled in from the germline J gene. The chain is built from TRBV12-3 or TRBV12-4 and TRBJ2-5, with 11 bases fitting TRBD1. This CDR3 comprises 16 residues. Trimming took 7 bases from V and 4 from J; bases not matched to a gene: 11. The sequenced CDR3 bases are TGTGCCAGCAAAAAAAGGGGACAGGGGGTTGCAGAGACC. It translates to CASKKRGQGVAET. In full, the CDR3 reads CASKKRGQGVAETQYF.

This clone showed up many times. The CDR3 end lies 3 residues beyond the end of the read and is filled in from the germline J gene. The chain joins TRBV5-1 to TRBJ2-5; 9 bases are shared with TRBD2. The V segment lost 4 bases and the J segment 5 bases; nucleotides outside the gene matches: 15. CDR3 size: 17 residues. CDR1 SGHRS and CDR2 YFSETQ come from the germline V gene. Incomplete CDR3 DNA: TGCGCCAGCAGCCCCGGGGGTAGCGGGAGCTGGAGTGAGACC. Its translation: CASSPGGSGSWSET. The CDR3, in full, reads CASSPGGSGSWSETQYF.

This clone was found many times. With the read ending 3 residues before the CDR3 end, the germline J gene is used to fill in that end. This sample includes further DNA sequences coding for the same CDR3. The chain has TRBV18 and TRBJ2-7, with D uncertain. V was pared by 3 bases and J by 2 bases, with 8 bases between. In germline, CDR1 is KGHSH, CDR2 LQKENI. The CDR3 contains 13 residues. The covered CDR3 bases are TGTGCCAGCTCACCTCCCGTTACCTACGAG. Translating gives CASSPPVTYE. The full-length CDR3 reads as CASSPPVTYEQYF.

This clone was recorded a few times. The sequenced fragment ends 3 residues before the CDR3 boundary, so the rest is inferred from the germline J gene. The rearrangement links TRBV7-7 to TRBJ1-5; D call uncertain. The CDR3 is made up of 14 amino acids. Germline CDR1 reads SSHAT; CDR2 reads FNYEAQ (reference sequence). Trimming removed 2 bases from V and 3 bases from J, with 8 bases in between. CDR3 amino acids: CASSLKLYNQPQHF. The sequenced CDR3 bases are TGTGCCAGCAGCTTAAAACTTTACAATCAGCCC.

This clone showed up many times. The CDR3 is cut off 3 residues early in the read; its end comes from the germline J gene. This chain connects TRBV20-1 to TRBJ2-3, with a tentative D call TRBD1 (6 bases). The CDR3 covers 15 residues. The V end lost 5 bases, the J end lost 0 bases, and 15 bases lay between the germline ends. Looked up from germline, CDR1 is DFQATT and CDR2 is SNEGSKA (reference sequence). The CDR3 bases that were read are TGCAGTGCTGATGGGGCAGGGGTAAGCACAGATACG. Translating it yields CSADGAGVSTDT. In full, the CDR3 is CSADGAGVSTDTQYF.

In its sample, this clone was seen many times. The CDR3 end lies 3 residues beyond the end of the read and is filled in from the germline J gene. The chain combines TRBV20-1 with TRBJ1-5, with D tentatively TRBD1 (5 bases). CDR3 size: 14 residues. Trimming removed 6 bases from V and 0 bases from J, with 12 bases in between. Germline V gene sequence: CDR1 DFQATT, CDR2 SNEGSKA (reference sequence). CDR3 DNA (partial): TGCAGTGCCGGACGACAGTTTAGCAATCAGCCC. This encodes CSAGRQFSNQP. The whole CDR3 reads CSAGRQFSNQPQHF.

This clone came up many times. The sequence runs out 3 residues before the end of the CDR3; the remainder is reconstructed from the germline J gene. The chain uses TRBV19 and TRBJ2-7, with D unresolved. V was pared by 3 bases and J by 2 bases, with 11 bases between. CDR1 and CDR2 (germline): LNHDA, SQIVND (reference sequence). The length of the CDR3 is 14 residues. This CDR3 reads CASSISTTTYEQYF. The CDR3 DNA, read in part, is TGTGCCAGTAGTATCTCCACAACCACCTACGAG.

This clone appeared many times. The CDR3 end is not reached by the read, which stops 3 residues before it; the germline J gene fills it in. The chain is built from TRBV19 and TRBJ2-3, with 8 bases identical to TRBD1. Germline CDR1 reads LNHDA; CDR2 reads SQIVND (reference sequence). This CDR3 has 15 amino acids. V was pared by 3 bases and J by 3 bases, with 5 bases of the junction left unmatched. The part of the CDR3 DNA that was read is TGTGCCAGTAGTATGAGGACAGGGAATACAGATACG. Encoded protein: CASSMRTGNTDT. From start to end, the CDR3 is CASSMRTGNTDTQYF.

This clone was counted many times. This CDR3 is CASSVGLATDTQYF. Partial CDR3 DNA: TGTGCCAGCAGTGTGGGACTAGCGACAGATACG. V is TRBV6-1 and J is TRBJ2-3; TRBD2 matches at 10 bases. The read comes to an end 3 residues before the CDR3 does, leaving the germline J gene to fill in the end. Germline V gene lookup returns CDR1 MNHNS and CDR2 SASEGT. The V and J ends lost 4 bases and 3 bases, in that order; junction bases with no gene match: 1. The CDR3 has 14 residues.

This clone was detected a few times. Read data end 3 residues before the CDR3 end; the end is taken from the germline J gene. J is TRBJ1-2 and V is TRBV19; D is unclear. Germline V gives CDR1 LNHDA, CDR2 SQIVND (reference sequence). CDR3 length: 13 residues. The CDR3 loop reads CASSIGLYNDYTF. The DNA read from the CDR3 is TGTGCCAGTAGTATAGGACTGTACAATGAC.

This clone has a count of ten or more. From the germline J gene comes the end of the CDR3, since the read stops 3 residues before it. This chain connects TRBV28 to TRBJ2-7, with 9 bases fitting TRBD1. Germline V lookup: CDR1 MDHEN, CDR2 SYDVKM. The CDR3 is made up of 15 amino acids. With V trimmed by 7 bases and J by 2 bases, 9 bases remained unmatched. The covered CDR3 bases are TGTGCCAGCAATCCACTGGGACAGGGAGCCTACGAG. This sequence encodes CASNPLGQGAYE. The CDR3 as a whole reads CASNPLGQGAYEQYF.